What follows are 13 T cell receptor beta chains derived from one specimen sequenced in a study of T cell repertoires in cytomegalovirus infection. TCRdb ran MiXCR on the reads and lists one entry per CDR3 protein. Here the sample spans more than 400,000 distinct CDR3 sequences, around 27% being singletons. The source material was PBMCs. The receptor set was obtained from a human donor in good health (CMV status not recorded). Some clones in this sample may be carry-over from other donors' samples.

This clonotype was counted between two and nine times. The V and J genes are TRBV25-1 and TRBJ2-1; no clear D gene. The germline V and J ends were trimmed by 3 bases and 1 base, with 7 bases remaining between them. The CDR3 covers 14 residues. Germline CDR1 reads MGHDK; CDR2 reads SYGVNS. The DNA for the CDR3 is TGTGCCAGCAGTGAGTCAGGATCCTACAATGAGCAGTTCTTC. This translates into CASSESGSYNEQFF.

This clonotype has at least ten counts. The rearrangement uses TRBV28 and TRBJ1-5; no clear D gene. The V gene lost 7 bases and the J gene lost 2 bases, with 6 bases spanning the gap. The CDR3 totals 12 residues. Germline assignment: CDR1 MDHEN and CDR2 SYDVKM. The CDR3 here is CASKGGNQPQHF. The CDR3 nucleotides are TGTGCCAGCAAGGGAGGCAATCAGCCCCAGCATTTT.

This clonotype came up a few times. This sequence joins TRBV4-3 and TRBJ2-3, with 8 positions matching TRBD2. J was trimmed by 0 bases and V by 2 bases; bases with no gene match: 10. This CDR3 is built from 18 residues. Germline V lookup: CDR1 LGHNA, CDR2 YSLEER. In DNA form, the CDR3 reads TGCGCCAGCAGCCAAAACCCCAACGGGGGGGGAAGCACAGATACGCAGTATTTT. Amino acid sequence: CASSQNPNGGGSTDTQYF.

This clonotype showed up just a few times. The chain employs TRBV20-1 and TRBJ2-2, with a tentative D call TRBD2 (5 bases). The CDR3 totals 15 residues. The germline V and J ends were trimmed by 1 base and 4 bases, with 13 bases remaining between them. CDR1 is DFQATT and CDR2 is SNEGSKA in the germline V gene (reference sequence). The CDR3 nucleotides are TGCAGTGCTAGAGCCAGCGGCAGCCTCACCGGGGAGCTGTTTTTT. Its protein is CSARASGSLTGELFF.

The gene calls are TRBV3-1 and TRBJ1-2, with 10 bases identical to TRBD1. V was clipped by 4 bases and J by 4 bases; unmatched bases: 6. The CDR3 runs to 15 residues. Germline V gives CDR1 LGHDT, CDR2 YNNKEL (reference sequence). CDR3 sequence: CASSPTGGHGYGYTF. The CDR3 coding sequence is TGTGCCAGCAGCCCGACAGGGGGCCATGGCTATGGCTACACCTTC.

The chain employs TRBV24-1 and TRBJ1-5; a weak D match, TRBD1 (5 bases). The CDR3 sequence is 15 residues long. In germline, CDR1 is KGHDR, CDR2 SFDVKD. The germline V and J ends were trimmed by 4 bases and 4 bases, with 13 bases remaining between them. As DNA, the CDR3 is TGTGCCACCAGTGACACCGGGACGGTGAATCAGCCCCAGCATTTT. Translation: CATSDTGTVNQPQHF.

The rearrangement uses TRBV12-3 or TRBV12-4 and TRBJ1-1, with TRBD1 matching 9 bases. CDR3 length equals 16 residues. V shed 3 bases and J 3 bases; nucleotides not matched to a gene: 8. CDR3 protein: CASSFRTGVLYTEAFF. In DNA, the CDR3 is TGTGCCAGCAGTTTCCGGACAGGGGTTTTATACACTGAAGCTTTCTTT.

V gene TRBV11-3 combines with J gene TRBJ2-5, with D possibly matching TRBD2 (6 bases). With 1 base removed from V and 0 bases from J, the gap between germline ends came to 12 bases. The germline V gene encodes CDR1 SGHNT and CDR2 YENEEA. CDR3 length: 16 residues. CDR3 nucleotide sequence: TGTGCCAGCAGCTTAGGAACTAGCTTTTACCAAGAGACCCAGTACTTC. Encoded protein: CASSLGTSFYQETQYF.

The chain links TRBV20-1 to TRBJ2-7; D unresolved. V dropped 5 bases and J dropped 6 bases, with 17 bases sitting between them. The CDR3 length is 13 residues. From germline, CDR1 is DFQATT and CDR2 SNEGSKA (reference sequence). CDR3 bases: TGCAGTGCTGGGATCGGTGGTGCGTCCGAGCAGTACGTC. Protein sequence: CSAGIGGASEQYV.

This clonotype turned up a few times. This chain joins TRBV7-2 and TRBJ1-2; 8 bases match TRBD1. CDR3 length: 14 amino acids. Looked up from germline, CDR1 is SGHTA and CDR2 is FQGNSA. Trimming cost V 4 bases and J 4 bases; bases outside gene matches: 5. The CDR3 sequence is CASSSTGAAYGYTF. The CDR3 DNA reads TGTGCCAGCAGCTCGACAGGGGCCGCCTATGGCTACACCTTC.

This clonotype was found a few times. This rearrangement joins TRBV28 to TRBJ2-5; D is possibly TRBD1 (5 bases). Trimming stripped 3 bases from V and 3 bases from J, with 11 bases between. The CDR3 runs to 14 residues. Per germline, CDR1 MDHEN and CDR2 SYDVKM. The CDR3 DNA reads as TGTGCCAGCAGTTTGGGGCAGGGAAAAGAGACCCAGTACTTC. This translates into CASSLGQGKETQYF.

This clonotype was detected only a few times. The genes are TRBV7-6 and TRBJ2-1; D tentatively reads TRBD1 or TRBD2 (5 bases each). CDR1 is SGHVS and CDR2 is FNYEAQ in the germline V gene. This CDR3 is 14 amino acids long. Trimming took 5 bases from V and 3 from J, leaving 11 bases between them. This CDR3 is CASSQGDYYNEQFF. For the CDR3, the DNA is TGTGCCAGCAGCCAGGGAGACTACTACAATGAGCAGTTCTTC.

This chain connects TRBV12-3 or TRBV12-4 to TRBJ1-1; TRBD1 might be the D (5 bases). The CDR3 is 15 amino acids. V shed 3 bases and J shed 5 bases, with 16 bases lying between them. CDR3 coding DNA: TGTGCCAGCAGTTTCGATGACCTAAGGGGTACTGAAGCTTTCTTT. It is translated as CASSFDDLRGTEAFF.